This T cell receptor (beta chain) was observed in a study of T cells in localized non-small cell lung cancer. Comments on this clone: No antigen is known for it.

This CDR3 is 13 amino acids long. Trimming pared 4 bases from V and 7 bases from J, leaving 11 bases between. The V gene's germline CDR1 is MNHNS and CDR2 SASEGT. The method was immunoSEQ multiplex PCR; TCRdb's version includes in-frame clones alone and lacks a portion of them. There are 8,400 or so clones in the sample; about 89% occur only once, and approximately 30% lies in the top ten. Findings of the study overall: For the top 100 tumor clones, a median roughly 56 also appeared in adjacent lung. Exceeding tumor, uninvolved adjacent lung had the highest T cell clonality. Longer overall survival was linked to higher blood T cell density. Multi-region tumor sequencing was not done, so intratumor heterogeneity could not be excluded.

The genes are TRBV6-1 and TRBJ1-5; D unresolved. The receptor comes from a male donor aged 60 or over with stage III lung adenocarcinoma. The material was peripheral blood, obtained before any cancer treatment. The CDR3 loop reads CASSVGLMQPQHF. The CDR3 DNA follows: TGTGCCAGCAGTGTGGGGTTAATGCAGCCCCAGCATTTT.